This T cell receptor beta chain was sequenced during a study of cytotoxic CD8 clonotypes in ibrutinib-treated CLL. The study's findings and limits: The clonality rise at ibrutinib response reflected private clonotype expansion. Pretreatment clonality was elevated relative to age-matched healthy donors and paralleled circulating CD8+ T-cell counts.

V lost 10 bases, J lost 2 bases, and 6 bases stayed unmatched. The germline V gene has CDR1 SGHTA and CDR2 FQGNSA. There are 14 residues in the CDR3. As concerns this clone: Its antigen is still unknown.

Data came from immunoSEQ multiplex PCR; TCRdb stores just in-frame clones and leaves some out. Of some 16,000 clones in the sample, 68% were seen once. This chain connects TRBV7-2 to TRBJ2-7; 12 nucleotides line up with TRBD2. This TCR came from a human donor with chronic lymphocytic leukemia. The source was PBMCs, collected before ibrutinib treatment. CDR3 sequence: CATRLAGGPYEQYF. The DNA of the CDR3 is TGTGCCACCCGGCTAGCGGGGGGGCCCTACGAGCAGTACTTC. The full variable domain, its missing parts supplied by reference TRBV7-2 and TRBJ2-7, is GAGVSQSPSNKVTEKGKDVELRCDPISGHTALYWYRQSLGQGLEFLIYFQGNSAPDKSGLPSDRFSAERTGGSVSTLTIQRTQQEDSAVYLCATRLAGGPYEQYFGPGTRLTVT.